This T cell receptor (beta chain) was sequenced during a study of OX40 agonist ivuxolimab in advanced cancers. Study background: Three patients had partial responses: one hepatocellular carcinoma, two cutaneous melanoma. Study-wide points: In the 0.1 to 3.0 mg/kg range, CD4+ and CD8+ blood T cells had expanded clonally by week 6.

Comment on this clone: Its antigen is as yet unknown.

Profiled with immunoSEQ multiplex PCR; TCRdb holds only in-frame clones, not every one. The profile shows tens of thousands of clones, 84% of them singletons. The sample was CD4+ or CD8+ T cells sorted from blood, taken in a trial of the OX40 agonist ivuxolimab. This receptor was identified in an adult with an advanced solid tumor such as melanoma, head and neck, liver or kidney cancer.

The CDR3 reads CASSGAVGNQPQHF. CDR3 nucleotide sequence: TGTGCCAGCAGCGGTGCTGTCGGGAACCAGCCCCAGCATTTT. V gene TRBV5-6 combines with J gene TRBJ1-5; D gene uncertain. CDR1 and CDR2 (germline): SGHDT, YYEEEE. The CDR3 runs to 14 residues. Trimming removed 4 bases at V and 7 bases at J, with 15 bases between.